This passage covers 17 T cell receptor beta chains from one sample sequenced in a study of blood T cell repertoires in COVID-19. TCRdb keeps only in-frame clones here, not all; method: immunoSEQ multiplex PCR. The data show over 400,000 clones, around 86% seen once. Sequences were obtained from peripheral blood. These TCRs come from a woman aged 25 to 45 with active or convalescent COVID-19.

This clone has just a few counts. This sequence joins TRBV12-2 and TRBJ2-3; TRBD2, the table's D call, lacks a check against the DNA. TRBV12-2 is a listed pseudogene. The CDR3 sequence is 16 residues long. CDR3 loop: CASRPTPGEMTDTQYF. The CDR3 DNA reads TGTGCAAGTCGCCCCACTCCCGGGGAAATGACAGATACGCAGTATTTT.

The chain has TRBV6-5 and TRBJ1-1; 8 nucleotides agree with TRBD1. V lost 0 bases, J lost 3 bases, and 0 bases stayed unmatched. Germline-derived CDR1 and CDR2 are MNHEY and SVGAGI. The CDR3 length is 14 residues. CDR3 protein: CASSYSTGDTEAFF. CDR3 bases: TGTGCCAGCAGTTACTCGACAGGGGACACTGAAGCTTTCTTT.

This clone was seen only once. V is TRBV10-1 and J is TRBJ2-1, with 8 bases lining up with TRBD1. After removal of 6 bases from V and 10 bases from J, the junction contained 2 bases not matched to a gene. From germline, CDR1 is WNHNN and CDR2 SYGVQD (reference sequence). CDR3 length: 11 amino acids. Written as DNA, the CDR3 is TGCGCCAGCAGAGGGACAGGCGAGCAGTTCTTC. Protein: CASRGTGEQFF.

This clone was counted between two and nine times. This chain uses TRBV5-6 with TRBJ2-7; 9 nucleotides align to TRBD2. In germline, CDR1 is SGHDT, CDR2 YYEEEE. This CDR3 has 13 amino acids. J was trimmed by 3 bases and V by 4 bases; bases with no gene match: 2. The CDR3 region is CASSATSGYEQYF. In DNA, the CDR3 is TGTGCCAGCAGCGCGACTAGCGGCTACGAGCAGTACTTC.

V gene TRBV6-1 combines with J gene TRBJ1-2; 8 positions match TRBD1. Germline CDR1 is MNHNS and CDR2 is SASEGT. The V segment lost 0 bases and the J segment 0 bases; nucleotides outside the gene matches: 12. CDR3 size: 19 residues. DNA for the CDR3: TGTGCCAGCAGTGAAGCTGTTTCGAGACAGGGGCCCGCTAACTATGGCTACACCTTC. Its translation is CASSEAVSRQGPANYGYTF.

The J gene is TRBJ1-1, the V gene TRBV19; 9 bases are a match to TRBD1. CDR1 is LNHDA and CDR2 is SQIVND in the germline V gene (reference sequence). The CDR3 sequence is 16 residues long. Losses at the gene ends were 3 bases for V and 0 bases for J; bases not matched to a gene: 5. CDR3 loop: CASSMSWTGVNTEAFF. CDR3 sequence (DNA): TGTGCCAGTAGTATGTCCTGGACAGGGGTGAACACTGAAGCTTTCTTT.

V is TRBV6-5 and J is TRBJ2-5; 7 bases agree with TRBD1. With 5 bases clipped from V and 4 bases from J, the junction kept 4 bases outside the gene matches. CDR1 and CDR2 (germline): MNHEY, SVGAGI. This CDR3 is 13 amino acids long. CDR3 in DNA: TGTGCCAGCAGTCCTACAGGGGTAGAGACCCAGTACTTC. This translates into CASSPTGVETQYF.

The sample holds a few counts of this clone. The V call is TRBV7-9, the J call TRBJ1-1; 7 bases align to TRBD1. CDR1 is SEHNR and CDR2 is FQNEAQ in the germline V gene (reference sequence). V lost 7 bases and J lost 1; bases outside the gene matches: 9. This CDR3 contains 15 residues. CDR3 coding DNA: TGTGCCAGCAACTACCTTGGGACAGCGAACACTGAAGCTTTCTTT. Translation gives CASNYLGTANTEAFF.

This clone was counted once. The chain is built from TRBV28 and TRBJ1-2; D is uncertain. The CDR3 has 12 residues. Per the germline V gene, CDR1 is MDHEN and CDR2 is SYDVKM. Trimming removed 7 bases from V and 10 bases from J, with 16 bases in between. The CDR3 loop reads CASIKGRGDYTF. CDR3 DNA sequence: TGTGCCAGCATAAAAGGCCGAGGCGACTACACCTTC.

The rearrangement joins TRBV5-1 to TRBJ1-1; D not certain. The CDR3 is 15 residues long. CDR1 is SGHRS, CDR2 YFSETQ, per germline. Trimming removed 0 bases from V and 0 bases from J, with 9 bases in between. CDR3 sequence: CASSLAPGMNTEAFF. The CDR3 region has the DNA TGCGCCAGCAGCTTGGCACCGGGGATGAACACTGAAGCTTTCTTT.

This chain joins TRBV23-1 and TRBJ2-7; D is ambiguous. TRBV23-1 is annotated as an ORF whose role is uncertain. This CDR3 region has 15 residues. Deletions cut 6 bases from V and 2 bases from J, with 17 bases between. The CDR3 DNA reads as TGCGCCAGCAGACCCTCAACCCAGGAAACCTACGAGCAGTACTTC. Translated, it gives CASRPSTQETYEQYF.

The gene calls are TRBV13 and TRBJ2-7; TRBD2 aligns across 10 bases. Losses at the gene ends were 1 base for V and 0 bases for J; bases not matched to a gene: 6. The germline gives CDR1 PRHDT, CDR2 FYEKMQ (reference sequence). The CDR3 loop spans 17 amino acids. The CDR3 DNA reads TGTGCCAGCAGCTTAGATGTTTTAGCGGGAGGCTCCTACGAGCAGTACTTC. Encoded protein: CASSLDVLAGGSYEQYF. The whole variable domain, remainder taken from reference TRBV13 and TRBJ2-7, is AAGVIQSPRHLIKEKRETATLKCYPIPRHDTVYWYQQGPGQDPQFLISFYEKMQSDKGSIPDRFSAQQFSDYHSELNMSSLELGDSALYFCASSLDVLAGGSYEQYFGPGTRLTVT.

This chain joins TRBV19 and TRBJ2-7; TRBD2 is a possible D gene (5 bases). Trimming cost V 6 bases and J 3 bases, with 9 bases left between them. This CDR3 is 12 amino acids long. Germline V lookup: CDR1 LNHDA, CDR2 SQIVND (reference sequence). CDR3 amino acids: CASSRGDYEQYF. As DNA, the CDR3 is TGTGCCAGTAGCCGGGGTGACTACGAGCAGTACTTC.

The chain has TRBV7-8 and TRBJ1-1; 8 bases are a match to TRBD1. The CDR3 length is 16 residues. Looked up from germline, CDR1 is SGHVS and CDR2 is FQNEAQ. With 5 bases clipped from V and 1 base from J, the junction kept 9 bases outside the gene matches. CDR3 nucleotides: TGTGCCAGCAGCCCCACACACGGGACAGGGAACACTGAAGCTTTCTTT. As protein: CASSPTHGTGNTEAFF.

This chain connects TRBV10-3 to TRBJ1-1, with a possible D match to TRBD1 (5 bases). The CDR3 covers 16 residues. V lost 2 bases to trimming and J lost 1 base, with 14 bases between them. Looked up from germline, CDR1 is ENHRY and CDR2 is SYGVKD. The CDR3 region is CAISEPAKGQNTEAFF. CDR3 DNA sequence: TGTGCCATCAGTGAGCCAGCGAAGGGGCAGAACACTGAAGCTTTCTTT.

V usage is TRBV7-2 and J usage is TRBJ2-7; D is unresolved. Trimming left V 1 base short and J 6 bases short, with 13 bases between. From germline, CDR1 is SGHTA and CDR2 FQGNSA. This CDR3 comprises 14 residues. CDR3 nucleotides: TGTGCCAGCAGCTTAGATCTAGATCCGGCCGAGCAGTACTTC. This codes for CASSLDLDPAEQYF. Using reference TRBV7-2 and TRBJ2-7 for the parts outside the CDR3, the full variable domain is GAGVSQSPSNKVTEKGKDVELRCDPISGHTALYWYRQSLGQGLEFLIYFQGNSAPDKSGLPSDRFSAERTGGSVSTLTIQRTQQEDSAVYLCASSLDLDPAEQYFGPGTRLTVT.

This clone came up many times. The rearrangement links TRBV19 to TRBJ1-3; maybe TRBD1 (5 bases). V dropped 5 bases and J dropped 1 base, with 9 bases sitting between them. The length of the CDR3 is 14 residues. Germline V CDR1 and CDR2: LNHDA, SQIVND (reference sequence). The CDR3 region has the DNA TGTGCCAGTAGTCAGGGATTATCTGGAAACACCATATATTTT. Translating gives CASSQGLSGNTIYF.